The T cell receptor beta chain under discussion was sequenced for a study of shared clonotypes between healthy human individuals. General study points: Naive subsets generally had larger estimated richness than memory subsets. Clonotypes shared by all four sorted-subset donors had higher generation probabilities than non-shared clonotypes.

Notes on this clone: Its antigen remains unidentified.

Methods used by the authors: As immunoSEQ supplied junction-only sequences (without quality scores), filtering differed. Clones were sequenced by immunoSEQ multiplex PCR, and TCRdb holds only the in-frame ones, with some missing. V and J calls and clone size are those listed in that table; D and trimming were worked out from the DNA. Of about 1 million clones in the sample, about three quarters were seen once. This CDR3 contains 15 residues. The V gene's germline CDR1 is KGHSH and CDR2 LQKENI. The V gene lost 0 bases and the J gene lost 7 bases, with 13 bases spanning the gap. This chain joins TRBV18 and TRBJ2-1; D remains ambiguous. This sequence was found in a man aged 18 to 29 in good health. Sequenced: memory CD4+ T cells sorted from blood. Subset reported: CD45RA-negative fraction. The CDR3 is CASSPPSLAGNEQFF. The CDR3 DNA reads as TGTGCCAGCTCACCACCGAGTCTGGCAGGAAATGAGCAGTTCTTC.